This TCR beta chain was sequenced during a study of blood T cell repertoires in COVID-19 (dated by TCRdb to about 2020). With regard to the full study: Samples covering the acute and convalescent phases of COVID-19 were provided by collaborators in the United States, Italy and Spain. The repertoires were released in a freely available public database intended as a resource for research on the immune response to SARS-CoV-2. HLA class I and class II types, where available, came from metadata supplied by the sample provider rather than from assay-based typing. Sample metadata almost always included a de-identified subject ID, COVID-19 status, age in years and sex. The samples were drawn from the first 160 participants of the ongoing ImmuneRACE study and from over 950 subjects provided by 6 global collaborators. The prospective study material was composed of cDNA or gDNA derived from T cells, B-cell-depleted T cells, or PBMCs. Subjects who had been exposed to COVID-19, were actively infected with it, or had recovered from it provided the deeply sampled blood TCRbeta repertoires that made up the dataset.

A remark on this clone: It lacks a known antigen. Base quality data are lacking; no much larger clone is found one base away.

The full study reports these points: How much clinical and demographic metadata was included differed by source and by participant, and the metadata was provided uncurated.

TCRbeta CDR3 regions were amplified from genomic DNA by means of the immunoSEQ Assay, a bias-controlled multiplex PCR. The paper's data handling went like this. The number of nucleated cells in each sample was estimated by amplification of reference gene primers within the assay. Sequence reads were collapsed and filtered to measure the absolute abundance of every unique TCRbeta CDR3 rearrangement. Productive Simpson clonality was computed per sample as the square root of Simpson's diversity index over productive rearrangements. The table was pulled from immuneACCESS by TCRdb, which kept in-frame rearrangements only. Such tables lose some clones; where checked, under half of the loss comes from unresolved V genes, and the rest has no known cause. V and J calls and clone size are given by that table; D and trimming were obtained from the DNA. Here the sample has 150,000 to 200,000 clones; approximately 88% occur a single time. The top ten hold approximately 3% of the sample.

Whole blood was collected in K2EDTA tubes by collaborating institutions according to the institutions' own protocols. For TCRbeta analysis, collaborators shipped samples in one of three forms: frozen whole blood, isolated PBMCs, or DNA extracted from either of those sample types. V loses 4 bases of germline sequence and J loses 8 bases, and the interval between the two ends is 9 bases. There are 13 amino acids in the CDR3, from cysteine to phenylalanine inclusive. Only CDR3 DNA remains: 39 bases, in frame from the first base. CDR1 LGHNA and CDR2 YSLEER were looked up in the germline V gene. The clonotype was recovered from a man between 60 and 75 years old with acute or convalescent COVID-19. The V and J segments used are TRBV4-3 and TRBJ1-6, with the D gene not clear enough to name. The specimen was peripheral blood. The CDR3 in this case is CASSPTRDSPLHF. The nucleotide sequence reads TGCGCCAGCAGCCCTACACGGGATTCACCCCTCCACTTT.